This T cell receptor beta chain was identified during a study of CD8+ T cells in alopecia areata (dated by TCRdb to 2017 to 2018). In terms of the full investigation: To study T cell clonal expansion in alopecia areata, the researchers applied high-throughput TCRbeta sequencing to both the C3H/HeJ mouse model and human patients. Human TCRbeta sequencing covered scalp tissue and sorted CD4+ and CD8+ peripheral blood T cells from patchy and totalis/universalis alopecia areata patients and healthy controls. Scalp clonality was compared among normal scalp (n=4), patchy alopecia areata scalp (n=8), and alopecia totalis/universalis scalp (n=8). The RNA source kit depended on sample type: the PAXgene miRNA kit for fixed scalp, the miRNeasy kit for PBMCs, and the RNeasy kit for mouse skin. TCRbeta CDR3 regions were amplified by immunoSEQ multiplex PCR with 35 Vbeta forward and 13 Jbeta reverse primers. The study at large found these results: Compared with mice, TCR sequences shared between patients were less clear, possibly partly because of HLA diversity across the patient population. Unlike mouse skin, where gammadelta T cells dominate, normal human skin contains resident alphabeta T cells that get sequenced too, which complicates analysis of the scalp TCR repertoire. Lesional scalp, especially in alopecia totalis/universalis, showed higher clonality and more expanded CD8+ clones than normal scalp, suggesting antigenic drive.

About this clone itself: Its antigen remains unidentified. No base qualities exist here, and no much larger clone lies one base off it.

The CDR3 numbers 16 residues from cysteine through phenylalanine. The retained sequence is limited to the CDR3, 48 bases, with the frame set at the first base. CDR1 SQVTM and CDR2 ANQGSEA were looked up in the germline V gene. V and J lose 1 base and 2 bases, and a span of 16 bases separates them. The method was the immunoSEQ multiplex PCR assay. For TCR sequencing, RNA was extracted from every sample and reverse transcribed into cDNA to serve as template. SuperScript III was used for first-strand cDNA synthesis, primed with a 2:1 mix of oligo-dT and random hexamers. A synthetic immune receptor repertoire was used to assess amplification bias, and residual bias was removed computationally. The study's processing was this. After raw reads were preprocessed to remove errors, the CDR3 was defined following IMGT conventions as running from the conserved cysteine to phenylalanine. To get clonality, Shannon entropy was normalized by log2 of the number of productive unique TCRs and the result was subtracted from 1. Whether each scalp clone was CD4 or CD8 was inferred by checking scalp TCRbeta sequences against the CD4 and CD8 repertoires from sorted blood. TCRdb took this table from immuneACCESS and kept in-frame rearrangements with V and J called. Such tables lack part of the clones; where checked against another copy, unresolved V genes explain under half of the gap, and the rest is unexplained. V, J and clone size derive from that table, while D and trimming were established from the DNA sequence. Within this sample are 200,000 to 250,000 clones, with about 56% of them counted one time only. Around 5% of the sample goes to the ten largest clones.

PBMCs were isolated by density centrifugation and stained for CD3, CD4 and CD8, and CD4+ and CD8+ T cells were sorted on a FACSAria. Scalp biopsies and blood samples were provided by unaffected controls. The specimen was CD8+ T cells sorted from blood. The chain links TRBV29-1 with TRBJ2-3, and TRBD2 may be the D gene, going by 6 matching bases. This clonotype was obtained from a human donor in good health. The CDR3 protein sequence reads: CSVEGMAGPFTDTQYF. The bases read TGCAGCGTTGAAGGGATGGCGGGGCCCTTCACAGATACGCAGTATTTT.